This T cell receptor (beta chain) was sequenced during a study of vaccination and CD4 T cells after COVID-19. Remarks on this clonotype: The target antigen is unknown.

The Oncomine TCR Beta short-read assay sequenced DNA from cultured CD4+ T cells. The authors extracted genomic DNA from cultured CD4+ T cells. TCRdb ran MiXCR on the PCR reads and lists one entry per CDR3 protein. The sample has 4,600 or so distinct CDR3 sequences; about 40% are singletons. Treatment of the sample: 10-day PBMC culture with coronavirus spike peptide pools or control peptides (ViraFEST assay). Via ViraFEST, peptide pools expanded antigen-specific T cells before TCR sequencing. Both day 3 and day 7 involved replacing half of the medium with fresh IL-2 medium. This CDR3 region has 15 residues. V lost 3 bases, J lost 5 bases, and 16 bases lay in between. CDR1 SGHTA and CDR2 FQGNSA come from the germline V gene.

The sample comprised CD4+ T cells from blood, cultured in vitro. The V gene is TRBV7-2, the J gene TRBJ1-1; no clear D. The sequence was collected from a human donor who had recovered from COVID-19. The CDR3, as DNA: TGTGCCAGCAGCTTGATGCGGACTTTTGGGACTGAAGCTTTCTTT. Translated: CASSLMRTFGTEAFF.